The present T cell receptor (beta chain) was sequenced within a study of CD8+CD57+ T cells in acquired aplastic anemia. Study-level information: DNA from sorted CD4+ and CD8+ cells averaged roughly 3.2 ug. General study findings and limits: Patients and controls had CD8+ Simpson's diversity values that were not significantly distinct.

All patients picked for sequencing had shown, by flow cytometry, an expansion of CD8+CD57+ cells. Patients were therapy-naive when their blood was sampled. Genomic DNA was employed as the template in profiling TCR beta VDJ and CDR3. One entry per CDR3 protein results from TCRdb running MiXCR on the reads. Of some 200,000 distinct CDR3 sequences in the sample, 60% to 80% were seen once. The V end was cut by 0 bases, the J end by 1 base, with 7 bases between. The CDR3 is 14 amino acids. Germline V CDR1 and CDR2: SGHRS, YFSETQ. To note about this clonotype: The antigen is unknown.

The receptor was isolated from a human donor with aplastic anemia. V is TRBV5-1 and J is TRBJ2-5; D ambiguous. The source material was sorted CD4+, CD8+, or CD8+CD57+ T cells (not recorded which) from PBMCs. The CDR3 region is CASSLGLTQETQYF. The CDR3 DNA reads TGCGCCAGCAGCTTGGGGCTAACCCAAGAGACCCAGTACTTC.